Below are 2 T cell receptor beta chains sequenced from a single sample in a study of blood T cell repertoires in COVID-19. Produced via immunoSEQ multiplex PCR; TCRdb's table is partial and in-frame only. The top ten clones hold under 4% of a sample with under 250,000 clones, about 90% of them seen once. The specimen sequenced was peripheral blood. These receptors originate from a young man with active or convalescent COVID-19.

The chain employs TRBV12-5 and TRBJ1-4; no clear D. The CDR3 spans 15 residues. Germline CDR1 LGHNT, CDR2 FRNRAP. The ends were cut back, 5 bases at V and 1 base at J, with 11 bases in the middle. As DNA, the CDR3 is TGTGCTAGTGGTACCGGACTCCAAACTAATGAAAAACTGTTTTTT. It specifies CASGTGLQTNEKLFF.

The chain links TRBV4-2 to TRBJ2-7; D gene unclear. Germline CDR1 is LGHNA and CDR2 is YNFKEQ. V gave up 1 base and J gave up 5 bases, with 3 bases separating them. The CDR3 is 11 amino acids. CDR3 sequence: CASSQGHEQYF. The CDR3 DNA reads TGTGCCAGCAGCCAAGGGCACGAGCAGTACTTC.